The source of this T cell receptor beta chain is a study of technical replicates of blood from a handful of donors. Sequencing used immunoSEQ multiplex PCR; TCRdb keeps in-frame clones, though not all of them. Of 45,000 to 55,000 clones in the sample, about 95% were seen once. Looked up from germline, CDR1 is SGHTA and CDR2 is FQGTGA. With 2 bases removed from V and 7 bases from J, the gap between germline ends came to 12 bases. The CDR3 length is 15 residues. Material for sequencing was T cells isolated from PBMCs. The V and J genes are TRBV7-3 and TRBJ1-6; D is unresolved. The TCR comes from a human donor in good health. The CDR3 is CASSLRPGPNSPLHF. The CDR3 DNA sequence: TGTGCCAGCAGCTTACGGCCAGGTCCCAATTCACCCCTCCACTTT.